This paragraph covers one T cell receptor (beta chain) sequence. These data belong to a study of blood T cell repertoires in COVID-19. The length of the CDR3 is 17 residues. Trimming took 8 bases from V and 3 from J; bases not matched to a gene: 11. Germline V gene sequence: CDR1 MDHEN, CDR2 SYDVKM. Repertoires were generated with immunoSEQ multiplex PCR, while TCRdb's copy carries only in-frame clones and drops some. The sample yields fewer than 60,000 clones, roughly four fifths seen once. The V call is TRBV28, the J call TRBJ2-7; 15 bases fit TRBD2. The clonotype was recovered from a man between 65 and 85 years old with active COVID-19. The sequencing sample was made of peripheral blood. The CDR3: CASQGSGTSGGFYEQYF. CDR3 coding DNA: TGTGCCAGCCAGGGCTCCGGGACTAGCGGGGGGTTCTACGAGCAGTACTTC. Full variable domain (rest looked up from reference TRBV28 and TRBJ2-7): DVKVTQSSRYLVKRTGEKVFLECVQDMDHENMFWYRQDPGLGLRLIYFSYDVKMKEKGDIPEGYSVSREKKERFSLILESASTNQTSMYLCASQGSGTSGGFYEQYFGPGTRLTVT.